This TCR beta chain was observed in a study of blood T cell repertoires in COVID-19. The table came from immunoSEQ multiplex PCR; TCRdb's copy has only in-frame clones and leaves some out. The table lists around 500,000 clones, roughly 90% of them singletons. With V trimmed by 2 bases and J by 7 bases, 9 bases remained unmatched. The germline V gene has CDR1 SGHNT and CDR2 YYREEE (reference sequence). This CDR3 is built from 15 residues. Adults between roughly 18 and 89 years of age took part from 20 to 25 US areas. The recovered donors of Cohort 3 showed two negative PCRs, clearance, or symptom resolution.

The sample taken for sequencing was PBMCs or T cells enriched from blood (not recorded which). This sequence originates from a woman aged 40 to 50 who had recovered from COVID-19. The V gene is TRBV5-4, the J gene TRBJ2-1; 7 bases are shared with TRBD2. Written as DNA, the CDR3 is TGTGCCAGCAGCTTTAATAGCGGGTGGGGGAATGAGCAGTTCTTC. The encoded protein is CASSFNSGWGNEQFF. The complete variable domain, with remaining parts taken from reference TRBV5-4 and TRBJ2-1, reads ETGVTQSPTHLIKTRGQQVTLRCSSQSGHNTVSWYQQALGQGPQFIFQYYREEENGRGNFPPRFSGLQFPNYSSELNVNALELDDSALYLCASSFNSGWGNEQFFGPGTRLTVL.